This entry lists 6 T cell receptor beta chains sequenced from one sample in a study of blood T cell repertoires in COVID-19. Generated by immunoSEQ multiplex PCR, the TCRdb table keeps only in-frame clones and is missing some. This sample has around 150,000 clones; over 70% occur once, and the top ten carry roughly 9.5%. Material: peripheral blood. The receptors were gathered from an elderly woman with active or convalescent COVID-19.

This chain joins TRBV6-2 or TRBV6-3 and TRBJ2-1, with D perhaps TRBD1 (6 bases). The CDR3 is 12 amino acids. The germline gives CDR1 MNHEY, CDR2 SVGEGT. The V gene lost 5 bases and the J gene lost 6 bases, with 8 bases spanning the gap. The CDR3 loop is CASSRTANEQFF. Written as DNA, the CDR3 is TGTGCCAGCAGTCGGACAGCCAATGAGCAGTTCTTC.

This chain joins TRBV19 and TRBJ1-2; perhaps TRBD1 as D (5 bases). The CDR3 extends over 17 amino acids. Germline V CDR1 and CDR2: LNHDA, SQIVND (reference sequence). Between the trimmed V and J ends, which lost 7 bases and 1 base, there was a span of 22 bases. The CDR3 coding sequence is TGTGCCAGTAACCATTATTCGACAGCCGTTAGTAACTATGGCTACACCTTC. Translated, it gives CASNHYSTAVSNYGYTF.

This chain connects TRBV5-5 to TRBJ2-3; D is uncertain. The ends were cut back, 5 bases at V and 0 bases at J, with 13 bases in the middle. Looked up from germline, CDR1 is SGHKS and CDR2 is YYEKEE (reference sequence). This CDR3 spans 15 amino acids. The CDR3 DNA follows: TGTGCCAGCAGTTGGAGAGATATTAGCACAGATACGCAGTATTTT. It yields the protein CASSWRDISTDTQYF.

The rearrangement links TRBV9 to TRBJ1-2; 8 positions match TRBD1. Germline V gene data show CDR1 as SGDLS and CDR2 as YYNGEE. Trimming cost V 0 bases and J 5 bases; bases outside gene matches: 3. The CDR3 contains 14 residues. CDR3 protein: CASSVGTGPYGYTF. CDR3 nucleotide sequence: TGTGCCAGCAGCGTAGGGACAGGGCCTTATGGCTACACCTTC.

The chain has TRBV19 and TRBJ1-5; 7 bases are a match to TRBD1. CDR3 length: 16 residues. Germline V gene sequence: CDR1 LNHDA, CDR2 SQIVND (reference sequence). V was clipped by 5 bases and J by 0 bases; unmatched bases: 7. CDR3 residues: CASSDRVRNSNQPQHF. CDR3 nucleotides: TGTGCCAGTAGTGACAGGGTTAGGAATAGCAATCAGCCCCAGCATTTT.

The CDR3 sequence: CASSMEAGGSGNYGYTF. CDR3 DNA: TGTGCCAGCAGTATGGAGGCAGGGGGCTCGGGTAACTATGGCTACACCTTC. The gene calls are TRBV2 and TRBJ1-2; 8 bases are shared with TRBD1. The germline CDR1 and CDR2 sequences are SNHLY and FYNNEI. The length of the CDR3 is 17 residues. Trimming removed 5 bases from V and 1 base from J; junction bases left unmatched: 12.